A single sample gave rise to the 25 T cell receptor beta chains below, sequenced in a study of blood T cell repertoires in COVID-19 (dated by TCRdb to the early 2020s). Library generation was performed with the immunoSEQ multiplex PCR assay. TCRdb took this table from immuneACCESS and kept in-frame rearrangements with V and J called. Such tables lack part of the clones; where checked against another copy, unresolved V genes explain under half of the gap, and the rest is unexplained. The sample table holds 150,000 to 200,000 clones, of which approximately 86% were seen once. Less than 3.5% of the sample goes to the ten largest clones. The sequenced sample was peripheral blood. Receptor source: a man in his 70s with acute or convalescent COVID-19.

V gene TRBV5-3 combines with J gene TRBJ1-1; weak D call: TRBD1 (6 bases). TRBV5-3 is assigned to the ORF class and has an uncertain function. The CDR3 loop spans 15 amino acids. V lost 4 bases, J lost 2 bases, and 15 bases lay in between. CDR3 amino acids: CARSRPGHLNTEAFF. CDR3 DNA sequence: TGTGCCAGAAGCCGCCCGGGACACCTTAACACTGAAGCTTTCTTT.

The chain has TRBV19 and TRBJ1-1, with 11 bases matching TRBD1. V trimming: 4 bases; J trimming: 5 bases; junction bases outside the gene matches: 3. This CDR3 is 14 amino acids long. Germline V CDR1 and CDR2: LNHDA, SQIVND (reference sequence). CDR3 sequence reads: CASSRDRGMTEAFF. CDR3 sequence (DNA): TGTGCCAGTAGTAGGGACAGGGGGATGACTGAAGCTTTCTTT.

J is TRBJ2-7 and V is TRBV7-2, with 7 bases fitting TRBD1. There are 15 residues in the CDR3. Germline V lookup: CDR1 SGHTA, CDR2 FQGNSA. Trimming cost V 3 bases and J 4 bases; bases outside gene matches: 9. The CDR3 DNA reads TGTGCCAGCAGCTTTTACAGGGGTTCGGGGTACGAGCAGTACTTC. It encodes CASSFYRGSGYEQYF.

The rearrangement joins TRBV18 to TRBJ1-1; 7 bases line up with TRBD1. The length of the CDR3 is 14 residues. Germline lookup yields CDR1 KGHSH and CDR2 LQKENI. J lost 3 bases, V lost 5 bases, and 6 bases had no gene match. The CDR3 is CASSGATGDTEAFF. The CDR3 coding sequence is TGTGCCAGCTCAGGGGCTACAGGGGACACTGAAGCTTTCTTT.

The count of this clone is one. In DNA, the CDR3 is TGTGCCAGCAGTTTAATTTTAGGGATGCAGGGGGTATCGAACATTCAGTACTTC. The encoded protein is CASSLILGMQGVSNIQYF. V is TRBV28 and J is TRBJ2-4, with TRBD1 matching over 7 bases. The CDR3 extends over 18 amino acids. Germline CDR1 is MDHEN and CDR2 is SYDVKM. Unmatched junction bases numbered 17, after V lost 2 bases and J lost 7 bases.

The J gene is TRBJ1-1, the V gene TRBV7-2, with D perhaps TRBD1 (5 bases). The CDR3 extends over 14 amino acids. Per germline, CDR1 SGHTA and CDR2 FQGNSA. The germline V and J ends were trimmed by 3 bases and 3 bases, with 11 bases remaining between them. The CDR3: CASSFGPRDTEAFF. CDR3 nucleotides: TGTGCCAGCAGCTTCGGCCCCAGGGACACTGAAGCTTTCTTT. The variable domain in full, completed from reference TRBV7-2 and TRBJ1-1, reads GAGVSQSPSNKVTEKGKDVELRCDPISGHTALYWYRQSLGQGLEFLIYFQGNSAPDKSGLPSDRFSAERTGGSVSTLTIQRTQQEDSAVYLCASSFGPRDTEAFFGQGTRLTVV.

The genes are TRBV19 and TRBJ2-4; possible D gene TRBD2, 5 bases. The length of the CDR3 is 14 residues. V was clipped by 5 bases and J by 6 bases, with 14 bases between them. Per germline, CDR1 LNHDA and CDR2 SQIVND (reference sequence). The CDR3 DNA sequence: TGTGCCAGTAGTCTAGGAGGCGGGCTAAACATTCAGTACTTC. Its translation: CASSLGGGLNIQYF. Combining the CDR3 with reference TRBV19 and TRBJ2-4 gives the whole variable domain DGGITQSPKYLFRKEGQNVTLSCEQNLNHDAMYWYRQDPGQGLRLIYYSQIVNDFQKGDIAEGYSVSREKKESFPLTVTSAQKNPTAFYLCASSLGGGLNIQYFGAGTRLSVL.

For the CDR3, the DNA is TGTGCCAGTAGTGAAACGGGAGGCTACACCTTC. Translating it yields CASSETGGYTF. The chain uses TRBV19 and TRBJ1-2, with D unresolved. The germline CDR1 and CDR2 sequences are LNHDA and SQIVND (reference sequence). V was shortened by 5 bases and J by 8 bases, with 9 bases between the two germline ends. The CDR3 is made up of 11 amino acids.

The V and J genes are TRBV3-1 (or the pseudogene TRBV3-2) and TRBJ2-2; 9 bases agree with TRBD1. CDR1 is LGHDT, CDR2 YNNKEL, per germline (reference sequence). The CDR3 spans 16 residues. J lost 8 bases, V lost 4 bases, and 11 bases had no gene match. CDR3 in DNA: TGTGCCAGCAGCCCGCCCGGGACAGGGAAGTCGGGGGAGCTGTTTTTT. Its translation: CASSPPGTGKSGELFF.

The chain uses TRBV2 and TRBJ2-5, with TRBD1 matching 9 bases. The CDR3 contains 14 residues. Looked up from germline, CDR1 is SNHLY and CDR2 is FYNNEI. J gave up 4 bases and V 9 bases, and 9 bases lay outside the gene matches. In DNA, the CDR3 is TGTGCCAGTACCGGGACAGGGATGGGAGAGACCCAGTACTTC. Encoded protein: CASTGTGMGETQYF. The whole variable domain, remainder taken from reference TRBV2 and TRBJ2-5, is EPEVTQTPSHQVTQMGQEVILRCVPISNHLYFYWYRQILGQKVEFLVSFYNNEISEKSEIFDDQFSVERPDGSNFTLKIRSTKLEDSAMYFCASTGTGMGETQYFGPGTRLLVL.

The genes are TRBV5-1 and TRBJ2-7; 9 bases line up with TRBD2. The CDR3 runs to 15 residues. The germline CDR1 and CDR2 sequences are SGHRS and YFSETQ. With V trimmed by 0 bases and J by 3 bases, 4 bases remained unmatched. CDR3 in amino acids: CASSLGLAGLYEQYF. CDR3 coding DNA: TGCGCCAGCAGCTTGGGGCTAGCGGGACTCTACGAGCAGTACTTC.

CDR3 loop: CASSTQGYTIYF. CDR3 DNA sequence: TGTGCCAGCAGCACACAGGGTTACACCATATATTTT. This chain joins TRBV5-6 and TRBJ1-3, with D perhaps matching TRBD1 (6 bases). CDR3 length: 12 amino acids. Per germline, CDR1 SGHDT and CDR2 YYEEEE. Trimming cost V 4 bases and J 8 bases, with 10 bases left between them.

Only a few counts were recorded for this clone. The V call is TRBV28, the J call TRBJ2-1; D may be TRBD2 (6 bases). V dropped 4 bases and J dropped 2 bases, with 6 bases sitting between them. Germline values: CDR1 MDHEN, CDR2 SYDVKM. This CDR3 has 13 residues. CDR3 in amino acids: CASSSGAYNEQFF. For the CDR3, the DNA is TGTGCCAGCAGTTCGGGGGCCTACAATGAGCAGTTCTTC. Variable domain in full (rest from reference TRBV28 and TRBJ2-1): DVKVTQSSRYLVKRTGEKVFLECVQDMDHENMFWYRQDPGLGLRLIYFSYDVKMKEKGDIPEGYSVSREKKERFSLILESASTNQTSMYLCASSSGAYNEQFFGPGTRLTVL.

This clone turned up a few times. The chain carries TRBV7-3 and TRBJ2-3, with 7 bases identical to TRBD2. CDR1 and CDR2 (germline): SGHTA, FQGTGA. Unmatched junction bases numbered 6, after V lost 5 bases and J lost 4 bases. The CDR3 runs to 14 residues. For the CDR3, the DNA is TGTGCCAGCAGCCTCGGACTAGAGTCAGATACGCAGTATTTT. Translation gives CASSLGLESDTQYF.

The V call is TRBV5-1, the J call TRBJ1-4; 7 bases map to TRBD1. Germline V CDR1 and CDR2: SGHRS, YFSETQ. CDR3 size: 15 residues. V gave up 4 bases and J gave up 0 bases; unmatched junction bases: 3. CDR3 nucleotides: TGCGCCAGCAGCCGCGGACAGGCAACTAATGAAAAACTGTTTTTT. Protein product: CASSRGQATNEKLFF.

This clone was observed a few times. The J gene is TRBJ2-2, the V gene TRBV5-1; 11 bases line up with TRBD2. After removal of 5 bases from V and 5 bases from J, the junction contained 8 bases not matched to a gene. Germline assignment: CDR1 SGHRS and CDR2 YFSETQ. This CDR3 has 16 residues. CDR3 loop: CASSFDPSGRTGELFF. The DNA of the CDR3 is TGCGCCAGCAGTTTCGACCCTAGCGGGAGGACCGGGGAGCTGTTTTTT. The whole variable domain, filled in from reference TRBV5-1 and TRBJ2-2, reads KAGVTQTPRYLIKTRGQQVTLSCSPISGHRSVSWYQQTPGQGLQFLFEYFSETQRNKGNFPGRFSGRQFSNSRSEMNVSTLELGDSALYLCASSFDPSGRTGELFFGEGSRLTVL.

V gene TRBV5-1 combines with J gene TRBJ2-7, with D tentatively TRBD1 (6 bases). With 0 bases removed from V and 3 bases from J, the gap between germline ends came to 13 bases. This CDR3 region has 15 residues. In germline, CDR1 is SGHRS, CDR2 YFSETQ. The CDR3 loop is CASSLGTGPVYEQYF. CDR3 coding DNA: TGCGCCAGCAGCTTGGGTACAGGGCCCGTCTACGAGCAGTACTTC.

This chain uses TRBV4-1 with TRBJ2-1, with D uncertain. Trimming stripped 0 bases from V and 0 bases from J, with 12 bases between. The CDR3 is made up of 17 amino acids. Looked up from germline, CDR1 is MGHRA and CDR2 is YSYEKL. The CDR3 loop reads CASSQDSVSSSYNEQFF. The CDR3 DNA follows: TGCGCCAGCAGCCAAGATTCGGTGTCTAGCTCCTACAATGAGCAGTTCTTC.

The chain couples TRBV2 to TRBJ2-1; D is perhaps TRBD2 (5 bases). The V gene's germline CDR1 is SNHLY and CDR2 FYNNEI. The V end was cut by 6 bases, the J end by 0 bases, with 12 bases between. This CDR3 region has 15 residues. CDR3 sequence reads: CASSLSRGSYNEQFF. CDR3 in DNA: TGTGCCAGCAGCCTGTCCCGGGGCTCCTACAATGAGCAGTTCTTC.

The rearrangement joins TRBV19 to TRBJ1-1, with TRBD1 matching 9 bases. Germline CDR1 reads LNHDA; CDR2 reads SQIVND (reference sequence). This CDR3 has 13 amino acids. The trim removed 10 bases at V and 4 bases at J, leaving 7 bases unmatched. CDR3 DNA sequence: TGTGCCACTCGACAGGGGGACGGCACTGAAGCTTTCTTT. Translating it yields CATRQGDGTEAFF.

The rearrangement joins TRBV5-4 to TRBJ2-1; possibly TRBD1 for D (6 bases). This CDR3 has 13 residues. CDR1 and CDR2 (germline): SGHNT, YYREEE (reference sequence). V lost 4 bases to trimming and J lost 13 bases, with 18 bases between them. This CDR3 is CASSGNTGQPQFF. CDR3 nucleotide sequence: TGTGCCAGCAGCGGAAATACTGGACAGCCTCAGTTCTTC.

The CDR3 DNA reads as TGCGCCAGCAGCCACCCGGACAGGGAAAATTCACCCCTCCACTTT. Amino acid sequence: CASSHPDRENSPLHF. The chain employs TRBV4-3 and TRBJ1-6; 8 bases align to TRBD1. Per germline, CDR1 LGHNA and CDR2 YSLEER. Trimming removed 3 bases from V and 7 bases from J; junction bases left unmatched: 5. The CDR3 spans 15 residues.

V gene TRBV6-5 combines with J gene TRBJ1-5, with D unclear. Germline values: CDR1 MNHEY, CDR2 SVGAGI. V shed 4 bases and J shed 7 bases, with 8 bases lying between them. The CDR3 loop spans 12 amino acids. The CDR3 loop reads CASSSDTQPQHF. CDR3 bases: TGTGCCAGCAGTTCAGACACCCAGCCCCAGCATTTT.

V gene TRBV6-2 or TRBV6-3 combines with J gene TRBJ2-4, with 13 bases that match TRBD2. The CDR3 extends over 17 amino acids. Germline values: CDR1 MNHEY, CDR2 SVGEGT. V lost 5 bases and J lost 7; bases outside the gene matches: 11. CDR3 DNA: TGTGCCAGCAGTCGCTGGACTAGCGGGAGTGAGAGGAACATTCAGTACTTC. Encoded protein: CASSRWTSGSERNIQYF.

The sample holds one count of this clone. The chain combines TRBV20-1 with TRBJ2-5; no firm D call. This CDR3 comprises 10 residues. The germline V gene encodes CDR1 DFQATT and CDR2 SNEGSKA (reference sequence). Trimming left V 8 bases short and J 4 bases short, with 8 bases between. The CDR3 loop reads CSPYLETQYF. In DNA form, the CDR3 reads TGCAGTCCCTATTTAGAGACCCAGTACTTC.